The 12 T cell receptor beta chains reported below all come from one sample, sequenced in a study of molecular identifiers for immune sequencing clone quantification. A single record per CDR3 protein comes from TCRdb applying MiXCR to the PCR reads. The data contain around 460,000 distinct CDR3 sequences, around 23% of them singletons. The material sequenced was naive CD8+ T cells from blood, with Jurkat cell RNA spiked in. Subset denoted: FACS-sorted CD8+CD4-CCR7+CD45RA+ naive T cells. The source of these receptors is a human donor in good health. Some libraries in this study had Jurkat cell RNA spiked in.

The sample holds many counts of this clonotype. V is TRBV30 and J is TRBJ1-1, with D perhaps matching TRBD1 (6 bases). V lost 7 bases to trimming and J lost 4 bases, with 19 bases between them. The CDR3 has 14 amino acids. CDR1 GTSNPN and CDR2 SVGIG come from the germline V gene (reference sequence). CDR3 in amino acids: CALKTGGRATEAFF. DNA for the CDR3: TGTGCCTTAAAAACGGGGGGGCGGGCCACTGAAGCTTTCTTT.

This clonotype occurred many times. CDR3 coding DNA: TGTGCCAGCAGCTTAGGAGAGGAAGGGACGCAGTATTTT. Encoded protein: CASSLGEEGTQYF. The chain uses TRBV7-6 and TRBJ2-3, with D unclear. The CDR3 sequence is 13 residues long. V was cut by 1 base and J by 9 bases, with 11 bases left in between. Germline CDR1 is SGHVS and CDR2 is FNYEAQ.

This clonotype was seen only a few times. The J gene is TRBJ2-1, the V gene TRBV24-1, with D unclear. Looked up from germline, CDR1 is KGHDR and CDR2 is SFDVKD. This CDR3 is 16 amino acids long. V was cut by 4 bases and J by 1 base, with 13 bases left in between. The chain's CDR3 is CATSDYDPPSYNEQFF. The CDR3 DNA reads as TGTGCCACCAGTGACTATGACCCCCCTTCCTACAATGAGCAGTTCTTC.

This clonotype was counted only a few times. The genes are TRBV24-1 and TRBJ2-5; TRBD1 matches at 7 bases. This CDR3 has 16 amino acids. Germline V gives CDR1 KGHDR, CDR2 SFDVKD. J was trimmed by 3 bases and V by 4 bases; bases with no gene match: 10. The CDR3 spells CATSDVKAGTEETQYF. In nucleotides, the CDR3 is TGTGCCACCAGTGACGTGAAAGCCGGGACAGAAGAGACCCAGTACTTC.

This rearrangement joins TRBV10-3 to TRBJ2-3; D tentatively fits TRBD1 or TRBD2 (5 bases each). The CDR3 has 13 residues. Per germline, CDR1 ENHRY and CDR2 SYGVKD. V was trimmed by 8 bases and J by 4 bases, leaving 13 bases between them. CDR3 sequence: CAIGGRGADTQYF. The DNA for the CDR3 is TGTGCCATCGGCGGCCGGGGCGCAGATACGCAGTATTTT.

The sample holds many counts of this clonotype. This sequence joins TRBV29-1 and TRBJ2-2; the match to TRBD2 covers 7 bases. Per the germline V gene, CDR1 is SQVTM and CDR2 is ANQGSEA. There are 15 residues in the CDR3. After removal of 4 bases from V and 0 bases from J, the junction contained 5 bases not matched to a gene. The CDR3 here is CSVGPSGPNTGELFF. The DNA of the CDR3 is TGCAGCGTTGGACCTAGCGGTCCGAACACCGGGGAGCTGTTTTTT.

The chain recombines TRBV30 with TRBJ2-3; D gene uncertain. The CDR3 is 14 amino acids. V lost 1 base, J lost 1 base, and 9 bases lay in between. The germline gives CDR1 GTSNPN, CDR2 SVGIG (reference sequence). The CDR3 sequence: CAWSALGGTDTQYF. The CDR3 DNA sequence: TGTGCCTGGAGTGCGTTGGGTGGCACAGATACGCAGTATTTT.

This clonotype was counted a few times. The rearrangement uses TRBV7-8 and TRBJ2-7, with a weak D call TRBD1 (6 bases). CDR3 length: 17 amino acids. The V gene's germline CDR1 is SGHVS and CDR2 FQNEAQ. V lost 6 bases to trimming and J lost 3 bases, with 24 bases between them. CDR3 loop: CASSHVDRFTSLYEQYF. In DNA, the CDR3 is TGTGCCAGCAGTCACGTCGACAGGTTTACTTCTCTCTACGAGCAGTACTTC.

This clonotype was seen ten or more times. V usage is TRBV7-9 and J usage is TRBJ2-7, with TRBD1 matching over 7 bases. The CDR3 length is 14 residues. Germline values: CDR1 SEHNR, CDR2 FQNEAQ (reference sequence). Losses at the gene ends were 4 bases for V and 5 bases for J; bases not matched to a gene: 8. CDR3 residues: CASSYETGTHEQYF. The DNA of the CDR3 is TGTGCCAGCAGCTACGAGACAGGGACCCACGAGCAGTACTTC.

In regard to this clonotype: The conserved phenylalanine or tryptophan is not found at the CDR3 terminus, so this likely reflects a read error. This sequence joins TRBV7-8 and TRBJ2-7; a possible D gene is TRBD2 (5 bases). CDR1 SGHVS and CDR2 FQNEAQ come from the germline V gene. The CDR3 is 13 residues long. Trimming took 3 bases from V and 3 from J, leaving 9 bases between them. CDR3: CASSFGKGYEQYY. The CDR3 DNA reads as TGTGCCAGCAGCTTCGGGAAAGGCTACGAGCAGTACTAC.

This clonotype showed up many times. The chain has TRBV13 and TRBJ2-5; D remains ambiguous. CDR3 size: 13 residues. Deletions cut 5 bases from V and 1 base from J, with 8 bases between. The germline gives CDR1 PRHDT, CDR2 FYEKMQ (reference sequence). The CDR3 nucleotides read TGTGCCAGCAGCCCACCAGTCCAAGAGACCCAGTACTTC. Translation: CASSPPVQETQYF.

This clonotype appeared a few times. This chain joins TRBV29-1 and TRBJ2-5; TRBD1 is a possible D gene (5 bases). Trimming shortened V by 4 bases and J by 1 base, and 16 bases separated the two germline ends. The CDR3 length is 15 residues. Per the germline V gene, CDR1 is SQVTM and CDR2 is ANQGSEA. CDR3 residues: CSVVLVGQAQETQYF. As DNA, the CDR3 is TGCAGCGTTGTTTTGGTGGGGCAGGCCCAAGAGACCCAGTACTTC.